What follows are 2 T cell receptor beta chains derived from one specimen sequenced in a study of hypomethylating agent response in myelodysplastic syndrome. Measured with immunoSEQ multiplex PCR; TCRdb has only the in-frame clones, and not every one. This table has thousands of clones, 82% appearing once. The material was bone marrow, obtained before or after starting hypomethylating agent treatment for myelodysplastic syndrome (not recorded which). The source is a human donor with myelodysplastic syndrome.

The CDR3 reads CASSQGFAYEQYF. Here the CDR3 DNA reads TGTGCCAGCAGCCAAGGATTCGCCTACGAGCAGTACTTC. The chain has TRBV4-2 and TRBJ2-7, with D hard to call. CDR3 length: 13 residues. The V end lost 1 base, the J end lost 2 bases, and 6 bases lay between the germline ends. Germline V gene sequence: CDR1 LGHNA, CDR2 YNFKEQ.

This rearrangement joins TRBV29-1 to TRBJ2-5, with 9 bases that match TRBD1. V gave up 6 bases and J gave up 7 bases; unmatched junction bases: 6. The length of the CDR3 is 12 residues. Looked up from germline, CDR1 is SQVTM and CDR2 is ANQGSEA. As DNA, the CDR3 is TGCAGCGTAGGACAGGGGTCAGGGACCCAGTACTTC. Its translation is CSVGQGSGTQYF.